This TCR beta chain was recorded in a study of breast tumors, draining lymph nodes, adjacent tissues (TCRdb year 2016). Regarding the study in general: The study compared TCR beta repertoires across tumor, adjacent nontumor tissue and axillary lymph nodes from breast cancer patients. In human breast cancer, the study set out to evaluate how tumor, surrounding tissue and draining lymph node repertoires relate to one another and whether T cells may move between these sites. What the authors observed across the whole study: Tumor and nontumor tissue repertoires were significantly more similar in luminal-like than in basal-like breast cancer. A scenario in which most tumor T cells derive from the lymph node and then expand within tumor tissue was judged to be consistent with the data. T-cell repertoire diversity in tumors was found to be lower than in lymph nodes but higher than in nontumor tissue, and preferential V and J gene usage was observed. The conclusion that tumor T cells originate in lymph nodes was presented as consistent with a hypothesis rather than as directly demonstrated.

The CDR3 runs 13 amino acids, cysteine and phenylalanine included. The retained sequence is limited to the CDR3, 39 bases, with the frame set at the first base. As encoded in the germline V gene, CDR1 is SGDLS while CDR2 is YYNGEE. Trimming at the junction amounts to 3 bases on V and 12 bases on J, and the germline ends lie 18 bases apart. Comment on this clonotype: The clone's antigen remains unknown. No base quality information exists; no much larger clone differs at one position.

Reads for this sample came from an Illumina HiSeq 2000. Multiplex PCR amplification was used to generate the TCR beta chain libraries. High-throughput sequencing was used to analyze the amplified TCR beta chain products. TCRdb applied fastp at Q25 and MiXCR to the public reads, then kept only in-frame beta chains. Every entry covers one CDR3 protein and lists the most common genes and DNA from its rows. This sample gives around 290,000 distinct CDR3 sequences in total; over 30% of them show up just once. The biggest ten clones account for roughly 1.1% of the sample. Lymph node samples came from the axillary draining lymph nodes of breast cancer patients.

The TCR was taken from a female donor with breast cancer. Some clones in this sample may be carry-over from other donors' samples. This receptor chain uses TRBV9 and TRBJ1-1; the D region possibly corresponds to TRBD1 (6 bases align). The specimen sequenced was axillary lymph node tissue. CDR3 loop: CASSAEGGLPPFF. The nucleotide sequence is TGTGCCAGCAGCGCGGAGGGGGGACTGCCACCTTTCTTT.